This is a list of T cell receptor beta chains from one sample in a study of cytomegalovirus exposure and HLA in healthy donors. Profiling relied on immunoSEQ multiplex PCR, and the TCRdb table lists in-frame clones only, not all of them. This table holds some 190,000 clones, around 80% found once. The sample consisted of PBMCs. The receptors were sampled from a man younger than 35 in good health and CMV-seronegative. The CDR3 runs from the conserved cysteine through the conserved F or W. D genes are given only for firm matches. Where a row states a size, it is once, few, many or the class of an expanded clone; other rows omit it.

clone_size	v_call	j_call	d_call	cdr3_nt	cdr3_aa
.	TRBV9	TRBJ2-1	TRBD2	TGTGCCAGCAGCCCAACCGCCTTACTAGCGGGGGGGTACTCCTACAATGAGCAGTTCTTC	CASSPTALLAGGYSYNEQFF
few	TRBV11-3	TRBJ1-2	.	TGTGCCAGCAGCGCGACTCCGGGCTATGGCTACACCTTC	CASSATPGYGYTF
.	TRBV6-5	TRBJ2-7	TRBD2	TGTGCCAGCAGTTACTCTCGGGGACTACGCTACGAGCAGTACTTC	CASSYSRGLRYEQYF
.	TRBV6-1	TRBJ2-7	.	TGTGCCAGCAGGGACTACGAGCAGTACTTC	CASRDYEQYF
.	TRBV7-9	TRBJ1-5	TRBD1	TGTTCCAGCAGCCGAGACAGGGTGGGCAATAATCAGCCCCAGCATTTT	CSSSRDRVGNNQPQHF
.	TRBV25-1	TRBJ2-5	TRBD1	TGTGCCAGCAGTGCGCGGACAGGGGGAACGGAGACCCAGTACTTC	CASSARTGGTETQYF
once	TRBV27	TRBJ2-2	.	TGTGCCAGCAGTTTATACGGACTTACGAACACCGGGGAGCTGTTTTTT	CASSLYGLTNTGELFF
once	TRBV30	TRBJ1-1	TRBD1	TGTGCCGCAAGGGACAGGGGCGTGTATACTGAAGCTTTCTTT	CAARDRGVYTEAFF
.	TRBV4-2	TRBJ2-7	.	TGTGCCAGCAGCCAAGACTGGTTCCAGGGCGAGCAGTACTTC	CASSQDWFQGEQYF
.	TRBV7-9	TRBJ1-2	TRBD1	TGTGCCAGCAGATTTGGGACAGTCTATGGCTACACCTTC	CASRFGTVYGYTF
.	TRBV9	TRBJ2-7	TRBD1	TGTGCCAGCAGCCCCAACGCCGGGACAGCTCCCTACGAGCAGTACTTC	CASSPNAGTAPYEQYF
.	TRBV30	TRBJ2-5	TRBD1	TGTGCCTGGCGATGGACAGGGGTGGAGACCCAGCACTTC	CAWRWTGVETQHF
.	TRBV13	TRBJ1-3	.	TGTGCCAGCAGCCCCCAACAGGGAGTCGGAAACACCATATATTTT	CASSPQQGVGNTIYF
.	TRBV30	TRBJ1-5	.	TGTGCCTGGACCAGGGGACACCCTAGCAATCAGCCCCAGCATTTT	CAWTRGHPSNQPQHF
few	TRBV9	TRBJ2-1	TRBD2	TGTGCCAGCAGCGTTGATAGCGGGGTCCGGGATGAGCAGTTCTTC	CASSVDSGVRDEQFF
.	TRBV7-2	TRBJ1-6	.	TGTGCCAGCAGCTTAGACAGAGTGCGTAATTCACCCCTCCACTTT	CASSLDRVRNSPLHF
.	TRBV7-2	TRBJ2-3	.	TGTGCCAGCAGCTTAAGTAAGACAGGCACAATCCCTTTT	CASSLSKTGTIPF
.	TRBV10-3	TRBJ1-2	TRBD1	TGTGCCATCAGTGAGTTCGAAACAGGGGATCCATATGGCTACACCTTC	CAISEFETGDPYGYTF
.	TRBV19	TRBJ1-1	.	TGTGCCAGTATTTATGGGGGCAACACTGAAGCTTTCTTT	CASIYGGNTEAFF
.	TRBV4-2	TRBJ1-2	TRBD1	TGTGCCAGCAGCCAAGATGGGGGCGCAGGGGGTTTTTTATATGGCTACACCTTC	CASSQDGGAGGFLYGYTF
.	TRBV11-2	TRBJ2-3	TRBD1	TGTGCCAGTGCTTCCTCGGCCGGGACAGGGACAAGTGATACGCAGTATTTT	CASASSAGTGTSDTQYF
.	TRBV5-4	TRBJ2-7	TRBD2	TGTGCCAGCAGGCCCGGGGGGGGGCGCGGGTACGAGCAGTACTTC	CASRPGGGRGYEQYF
.	TRBV19	TRBJ2-5	TRBD1	TGTGCCAGCTCGGACAGGGGTGTGGAGACCCAGTACTTC	CASSDRGVETQYF
.	TRBV30	TRBJ2-1	.	TGTGCCTGGAGTGCCCTCGGGGAGCAGTTCTTC	CAWSALGEQFF
.	TRBV11-2	TRBJ2-1	TRBD2	TGTGCCAGCAGCTCGTCCCAAGGGACTAGCGGGAGGGCCCTCAATGAGCAGTTCTTC	CASSSSQGTSGRALNEQFF
.	TRBV5-6	TRBJ2-3	TRBD1	TGTGCCAGCAGCCCCCGCGGACAGGGCACAGATACGCAGTATTTT	CASSPRGQGTDTQYF
.	TRBV5-4	TRBJ2-5	TRBD1	TGTGCCAGCAGCTCCCTCGGGACAGGGGAGACCCAGTACTTC	CASSSLGTGETQYF
.	TRBV10-2	TRBJ2-7	.	TGCGCCAGCAGTGAAGGGGAGGAGTACTTC	CASSEGEEYF
.	TRBV19	TRBJ2-7	TRBD1	TGTGCCAGTAGTATAATGACAGGGTCCGCCTACGAGCAGTACTTC	CASSIMTGSAYEQYF
.	TRBV7-9	TRBJ1-5	.	TGTGCCAGCAGCTTAGAGCGTCAGCCCCAGCATTTT	CASSLERQPQHF
once	TRBV7-9	TRBJ1-5	.	TGTGCCAGCAGCTCCGGGAACAATCAGCCCCAGCATTTT	CASSSGNNQPQHF
once	TRBV7-2	TRBJ2-5	TRBD2	TGTGCCAGCAGCCTAAGACTAGCGGGGACCCAGTACTTC	CASSLRLAGTQYF
.	TRBV7-6	TRBJ1-6	TRBD1	TGTGCCAGCAGTTTCAGGACAGGGGATAATTCACCCCTCCACTTT	CASSFRTGDNSPLHF
few	TRBV11-3	TRBJ2-3	.	TGTGCCAGCAGCTTTTTTAGAGATACGCAGTATTTT	CASSFFRDTQYF
.	TRBV6-6	TRBJ1-1	.	TGTGCCAGCAGTTACTGGACCGGGACTCGGGGCTTTGAAGCTTTCTTT	CASSYWTGTRGFEAFF
.	TRBV5-1	TRBJ2-7	.	TGCGCCAGCACCCCGACAGAAACCTACGAGCAGTACTTC	CASTPTETYEQYF
.	TRBV9	TRBJ2-2	TRBD2	TGTGCCAGCAGCGTTCAGGCGGGGGGTATCACCGGGGAGCTGTTTTTT	CASSVQAGGITGELFF
once	TRBV7-2	TRBJ1-5	.	TGTGCCAGCAGCTCCGGCCGCAGGGGCGGGAATCAGCCCCAGCATTTT	CASSSGRRGGNQPQHF
.	TRBV6-1	TRBJ1-6	.	TGTGCCAGCGGCCGGGTGGACTATAATTCACCCCTCCACTTT	CASGRVDYNSPLHF
few	TRBV27	TRBJ1-5	TRBD1	TGTGCCAGCAGGTACACAGGGGCCTACAATCAGCCCCAGCATTTT	CASRYTGAYNQPQHF
.	TRBV7-9	TRBJ2-5	.	TGTGCCAGCAGCTTAGCGGGAGGGGGTGGTCAAGAGACCCAGTACTTC	CASSLAGGGGQETQYF